One TCR beta chain is described in this entry. What it recognizes is unknown. These data come from a study of cytomegalovirus exposure and HLA in healthy donors. Study outcomes and limitations: Among the sequence variants, a highly shared cluster was likely an artifact of sequencing. Analyses of presence/absence relied on an assumption of roughly uniform sequencing depth across donors.

The primer mix had 60 Vbeta and 13 Jbeta primers. The table came from immunoSEQ multiplex PCR; TCRdb's copy has only in-frame clones and leaves some out. This sample has some 130,000 clones, with 8.9% found just once. The TCR sequence derives from a middle-aged woman in good health and CMV-seropositive. Sequences were obtained from PBMCs.

Written as DNA, the CDR3 is TGTGCCAGCAGCTCGTCGACAGTTTCTAATCAGCCCCAGCATTTT. As protein: CASSSSTVSNQPQHF. The rearrangement links TRBV7-2 to TRBJ1-5; TRBD1 is a possible D gene (5 bases). V was pared by 4 bases and J by 4 bases, with 14 bases between. Germline CDR1 and CDR2: SGHTA and FQGNSA. The CDR3 has 15 amino acids.